The sequence of this T cell receptor (beta chain) was determined in a study of T cell responses to AZD1222 COVID-19 vaccine. Sequenced by immunoSEQ multiplex PCR; TCRdb stores in-frame clones only, minus some. The sample holds around 200,000 clones, 94% seen once. CDR3 length: 12 residues. V shed 4 bases and J shed 7 bases, with 7 bases lying between them. Germline V gives CDR1 LNHNV, CDR2 YYDKDF (reference sequence). V is TRBV15 and J is TRBJ1-4; D not resolved. Sample: peripheral blood, taken 28 days after the second AZD1222 dose. The sequence came from an adult who received the AZD1222 COVID-19 vaccine. CDR3 in amino acids: CATSKHGEKLFF. The CDR3 nucleotides are TGTGCCACCAGCAAACATGGTGAAAAACTGTTTTTT.